This T cell receptor (beta chain) was sequenced for a study of shared clonotypes between healthy human individuals. Study details: Samples came from two female and a few male donors aged 18 to 49.

The germline V gene has CDR1 SGHKS and CDR2 YYEKEE (reference sequence). Trimming left V 1 base short and J 4 bases short, with 6 bases between. The CDR3 runs to 13 residues. Sequencing of unsorted PBMC DNA was carried out using ten immunoSEQ deep assay plates. Clones were read by immunoSEQ multiplex PCR, and TCRdb kept only the in-frame ones, dropping some. This repertoire shows fewer than 550,000 clones, 75% to 80% found once; its top ten account for approximately 12%. This clone was recorded a few times. The sequence came from a woman aged 40 to 55 in good health. Some clones in this sample may be carry-over from other donors' samples. The chain couples TRBV5-5 to TRBJ1-5; D is unresolved. Sequencing was done on a sample of PBMCs. CDR3 region: CASSLSTNQPQHF. The CDR3 DNA follows: TGTGCCAGCAGCTTGTCCACGAATCAGCCCCAGCATTTT.